This T cell receptor beta chain was sequenced in a study of prognosis after radiotherapy for stage I lung cancer. This clonotype was seen repeatedly, ten times or more. Trimming shortened V by 5 bases and J by 0 bases, and 10 bases separated the two germline ends. This CDR3 comprises 15 residues. CDR1 is SGHTA, CDR2 FQGTGA, per germline. The TCR beta CDR3 region was amplified from genomic DNA, with two rounds of multiplex PCR being used for the amplification. Each TRBV and TRBJ gene had its own primer in the first PCR round. TCRdb re-called the multiplex PCR reads through MiXCR, storing one row per CDR3 protein. The sample shows about 14,000 distinct CDR3 sequences, roughly 29% of them seen only once.

The receptor's source is a donor at least 50 years old with non-small cell lung cancer. The rearrangement uses TRBV7-3 and TRBJ2-2; weak D call: TRBD2 (5 bases). Sequenced here: PBMCs, sampled before or after stereotactic body radiation therapy (not recorded which). This CDR3 reads CASSAVGANTGELFF. The DNA of the CDR3 is TGTGCCAGCAGCGCTGTGGGAGCGAACACCGGGGAGCTGTTTTTT.